The clone carrying this T cell receptor (beta chain) occurred once. This sample stems from a study of control samples from healthy donors and cancer patients. TCRdb keeps only in-frame clones here, not all; method: immunoSEQ multiplex PCR. The sample lists about 150,000 clones, over 90% occurring once. The CDR3 length is 16 residues. Germline V gene sequence: CDR1 LGHNT, CDR2 FRNRAP. V shed 7 bases and J 5 bases; nucleotides not matched to a gene: 7. The chain links TRBV12-5 to TRBJ2-5; TRBD2 agrees at 16 bases. Sequenced material: blood. This receptor was taken from a man aged 45-60 years in good health. The DNA for the CDR3 is TGTGCTAGTGCTCCGGGACTAGCGGGGGGGATGGAGACCCAGTACTTC. It is translated as CASAPGLAGGMETQYF. Together with reference TRBV12-5 and TRBJ2-5, the CDR3 gives the full variable domain: DARVTQTPRHKVTEMGQEVTMRCQPILGHNTVFWYRQTMMQGLELLAYFRNRAPLDDSGMPKDRFSAEMPDATLATLKIQPSEPRDSAVYFCASAPGLAGGMETQYFGPGTRLLVL.